The following is a T cell receptor beta chain sequence with its context. Its antigen is undetermined. The sample is drawn from a study of identical twins. General study results and limits: Twin pairs had excess sharing that was weaker in beta out-of-frame sequences.

A universal primer site was created by template switching, with the cDNA bearing unique molecular identifiers. A single record per CDR3 protein comes from TCRdb applying MiXCR to the 5' RACE reads. The data contain hundreds of thousands of distinct CDR3 sequences, 7.1% of them seen just once; the ten biggest clones take up roughly 1.6%. The length of the CDR3 is 15 residues. V lost 6 bases, J lost 9 bases, and 12 bases stayed unmatched. This sample was shared with a second study, whose subject was yellow fever vaccine responses in identical twins.

The sample consisted of PBMCs. The sequence came from a woman aged 18-29 years in good health. This rearrangement joins TRBV12-3 or TRBV12-4 to TRBJ2-1; 9 bases agree with TRBD2. The CDR3 DNA reads TGTGCCAGCAGCCCCCCCGGCGGGAGGGCCGGTGAGCAGTTCTTC. It yields the protein CASSPPGGRAGEQFF.